Below are 23 T cell receptor beta chains sequenced from a single sample in a study of Ad26.COV2.S vaccination and SARS-CoV-2 variants. The treatment: some 20 received Ad26.COV2.S at low or high dose, single or two shots; 5 received placebo; per-sample allocation not given. Sampling happened 63 days after the first vaccine or placebo injection. Measured with immunoSEQ multiplex PCR; TCRdb has only the in-frame clones, and not every one. The sample contains more than 300,000 clones, around 85% of which appear only once. The material sequenced was peripheral blood, taken in a trial of Ad26.COV2.S vaccine versus placebo. These receptors were collected from a person aged 18-65 years who received the Ad26.COV2.S COVID-19 vaccine or a placebo.

The rearrangement uses TRBV7-3 and TRBJ1-2; TRBD1 agrees at 9 bases. CDR1 is SGHTA and CDR2 is FQGTGA in the germline V gene. The trim removed 5 bases at V and 4 bases at J, leaving 5 bases unmatched. The CDR3 is made up of 14 amino acids. The CDR3 protein is CASSLTGGPYGYTF. The CDR3 DNA reads as TGTGCCAGCAGCCTCACAGGGGGCCCCTATGGCTACACCTTC. Together with reference TRBV7-3 and TRBJ1-2, the CDR3 gives the full variable domain: GAGVSQTPSNKVTEKGKYVELRCDPISGHTALYWYRQSLGQGPEFLIYFQGTGAADDSGLPNDRFFAVRPEGSVSTLKIQRTERGDSAVYLCASSLTGGPYGYTFGSGTRLTVV.

The genes are TRBV6-5 and TRBJ1-4; no definite D call. In germline, CDR1 is MNHEY, CDR2 SVGAGI. Between the trimmed V and J ends, which lost 2 bases and 0 bases, there was a span of 10 bases. The CDR3 is 16 amino acids. CDR3 DNA: TGTGCCAGCAGTTACAATGGGTTAGCAACTAATGAAAAACTGTTTTTT. It yields the protein CASSYNGLATNEKLFF.

V gene TRBV19 combines with J gene TRBJ1-2; no definite D call. This CDR3 has 11 residues. Trimming took off 5 bases at V and 4 bases at J, with 5 bases between the two ends. Germline V gene data show CDR1 as LNHDA and CDR2 as SQIVND (reference sequence). The CDR3 protein is CASSPGYGYTF. Written as DNA, the CDR3 is TGTGCCAGTAGTCCCGGCTATGGCTACACCTTC.

The chain is built from TRBV4-1 and TRBJ2-2; maybe TRBD2 (6 bases). Per germline, CDR1 MGHRA and CDR2 YSYEKL. V was trimmed by 3 bases and J by 5 bases, leaving 19 bases between them. The CDR3 extends over 17 amino acids. Here the CDR3 DNA reads TGCGCCAGCAGCCAGACGGGGGTGTCAGGGAATACCGGGGAGCTGTTTTTT. Translated, it gives CASSQTGVSGNTGELFF.

The chain recombines TRBV11-1 with TRBJ2-7; D may be TRBD2 (6 bases). Trimming left V 5 bases short and J 0 bases short, with 11 bases between. In germline, CDR1 is SGHAT, CDR2 FQDESV (reference sequence). The CDR3 is made up of 14 amino acids. The CDR3 is CASSPRRGSYEQYF. In DNA, the CDR3 is TGTGCCAGCAGCCCCCGGCGGGGCTCCTACGAGCAGTACTTC.

The chain combines TRBV11-2 with TRBJ2-7, with 11 bases lining up with TRBD2. The CDR3 consists of 18 residues. The V gene end was trimmed by 1 base and the J gene end by 2 bases; junction bases not matched to a gene: 10. Germline V gene data show CDR1 as SGHAT and CDR2 as FQNNGV. CDR3 nucleotides: TGTGCCAGCAGCTTAGTAGACCCCGGGACTAGCGGTACCTACGAGCAGTACTTC. This gives the protein CASSLVDPGTSGTYEQYF.

CDR3 protein: CASSLWGAGNTIYF. The CDR3 region has the DNA TGTGCCAGCAGTTTGTGGGGAGCTGGAAACACCATATATTTT. The rearrangement joins TRBV28 to TRBJ1-3; D gene unclear. This CDR3 spans 14 amino acids. CDR1 and CDR2 (germline): MDHEN, SYDVKM. V was trimmed by 3 bases and J by 2 bases, leaving 8 bases between them. Filled out from reference TRBV28 and TRBJ1-3, the complete variable domain reads DVKVTQSSRYLVKRTGEKVFLECVQDMDHENMFWYRQDPGLGLRLIYFSYDVKMKEKGDIPEGYSVSREKKERFSLILESASTNQTSMYLCASSLWGAGNTIYFGEGSWLTVV.

The V and J genes are TRBV5-6 and TRBJ1-1, with no clear D. The CDR3 runs 14 residues. V lost 1 base and J 3 bases, leaving 10 bases between the germline ends. Germline V lookup: CDR1 SGHDT, CDR2 YYEEEE. CDR3 coding DNA: TGTGCCAGCAGCTTGACCCAGGTAGACACTGAAGCTTTCTTT. Translated, it gives CASSLTQVDTEAFF.

The gene calls are TRBV2 and TRBJ2-7; 7 nucleotides agree with TRBD1. J was trimmed by 4 bases and V by 6 bases; bases with no gene match: 12. CDR1 and CDR2 (germline): SNHLY, FYNNEI. CDR3 length: 15 residues. The CDR3 sequence is CASSHRDRLLYEQYF. The CDR3 bases are TGTGCCAGCAGCCACCGGGACAGACTTTTATACGAGCAGTACTTC.

The genes are TRBV4-1 and TRBJ1-1; D is undetermined. Trimming removed 0 bases at V and 2 bases at J, with 13 bases between. CDR1 and CDR2 from the germline V gene are MGHRA and YSYEKL. CDR3 size: 16 residues. DNA of the CDR3: TGCGCCAGCAGCCAAGAGACTGTTTTGGGCAACACTGAAGCTTTCTTT. Amino acid sequence: CASSQETVLGNTEAFF.

The rearrangement uses TRBV6-1 and TRBJ1-1, with unresolved D. Germline V gives CDR1 MNHNS, CDR2 SASEGT. This CDR3 has 13 amino acids. Trimming took 3 bases from V and 3 from J, leaving 8 bases between them. CDR3 bases: TGTGCCAGCAGTGACCGGGATCACACTGAAGCTTTCTTT. This codes for CASSDRDHTEAFF.

The chain has TRBV27 and TRBJ2-7; 10 bases agree with TRBD2. The J segment lost 1 base and the V segment lost 6 bases, leaving 6 bases of the junction unmatched. Germline V gives CDR1 MNHEY, CDR2 SMNVEV (reference sequence). The CDR3 spans 15 residues. The chain's CDR3 is CASSKLAGQSYEQYF. The CDR3 DNA sequence: TGTGCCAGCAGCAAACTAGCGGGGCAATCCTACGAGCAGTACTTC.

V is TRBV30 and J is TRBJ1-1, with D perhaps matching TRBD1 (6 bases). The length of the CDR3 is 13 residues. V shed 0 bases and J shed 5 bases, with 10 bases lying between them. CDR1 is GTSNPN and CDR2 is SVGIG in the germline V gene (reference sequence). CDR3: CAWSVSGVTEAFF. CDR3 coding DNA: TGTGCCTGGAGTGTTTCAGGGGTAACTGAAGCTTTCTTT.

V gene TRBV10-3 combines with J gene TRBJ2-1; D may be TRBD1 (5 bases). CDR1 is ENHRY, CDR2 SYGVKD, per germline. CDR3 length: 13 amino acids. Here the CDR3 reads CALDSDIYNEQFF. Here the CDR3 DNA reads TGTGCTCTTGACAGCGATATTTACAATGAGCAGTTCTTC.

The chain is built from TRBV7-9 and TRBJ2-5; D is perhaps TRBD2 (6 bases). Trimming left V 10 bases short and J 1 base short, with 13 bases between. CDR3 length: 13 residues. Per germline, CDR1 SEHNR and CDR2 FQNEAQ (reference sequence). The CDR3 protein is CATRGNLQETQYF. CDR3 DNA sequence: TGTGCCACCCGCGGGAATCTCCAAGAGACCCAGTACTTC. Looking up the rest from reference TRBV7-9 and TRBJ2-5 gives the full variable domain: DTGVSQNPRHKITKRGQNVTFRCDPISEHNRLYWYRQTLGQGPEFLTYFQNEAQLEKSRLLSDRFSAERPKGSFSTLEIQRTEQGDSAMYLCATRGNLQETQYFGPGTRLLVL.

This clone was detected only a few times. The chain joins TRBV5-4 to TRBJ1-2; D remains ambiguous. This CDR3 has 13 residues. Trimming took off 0 bases at V and 2 bases at J, with 5 bases between the two ends. CDR1 SGHNT and CDR2 YYREEE come from the germline V gene (reference sequence). This CDR3 reads CASSLGGNYGYTF. The CDR3 nucleotides are TGTGCCAGCAGCTTGGGGGGAAACTATGGCTACACCTTC.

This rearrangement joins TRBV10-2 to TRBJ2-1; no definite D call. V was cut by 6 bases and J by 4 bases, with 16 bases left in between. The CDR3 has 15 residues. Germline CDR1 is WSHSY and CDR2 is SAAADI. The CDR3: CASRDGDSRYNEQFF. CDR3 DNA: TGCGCCAGCAGGGACGGCGACTCCCGTTACAATGAGCAGTTCTTC.

V usage is TRBV7-8 and J usage is TRBJ1-5; no firm D call. The CDR3 contains 15 residues. Per the germline V gene, CDR1 is SGHVS and CDR2 is FQNEAQ. The germline V and J ends were trimmed by 5 bases and 5 bases, with 16 bases remaining between them. CDR3: CASSLEESVYQPQHF. The CDR3 nucleotides read TGTGCCAGCAGCCTTGAGGAATCGGTATATCAGCCCCAGCATTTT.

This chain links TRBV7-2 with TRBJ2-3, with 10 positions matching TRBD2. In germline, CDR1 is SGHTA, CDR2 FQGNSA. Trimming cost V 1 base and J 1 base; bases outside gene matches: 5. This CDR3 spans 17 amino acids. Written as DNA, the CDR3 is TGTGCCAGCAGCTTAGTGTCTAGCGGGGGTGGCACAGATACGCAGTATTTT. This sequence encodes CASSLVSSGGGTDTQYF.

This clone was found once. The chain employs TRBV27 and TRBJ1-6, with D perhaps matching TRBD1 (5 bases). There are 12 residues in the CDR3. Trimming stripped 7 bases from V and 6 bases from J, with 7 bases between. CDR1 is MNHEY and CDR2 is SMNVEV in the germline V gene (reference sequence). CDR3 sequence reads: CASTTANSPLHF. DNA for the CDR3: TGTGCCAGCACGACAGCTAATTCACCCCTCCACTTT.

The chain uses TRBV7-9 and TRBJ2-1; D not resolved. The CDR3 is 13 amino acids. V gave up 1 base and J gave up 5 bases, with 6 bases separating them. Germline loops: CDR1 SEHNR, CDR2 FQNEAQ (reference sequence). CDR3 loop: CASSLDGNNEQFF. The CDR3 coding sequence is TGTGCCAGCAGCTTAGACGGAAACAATGAGCAGTTCTTC.

The V call is TRBV7-8, the J call TRBJ2-2, with unresolved D. The CDR3 is 13 residues long. V lost 5 bases, J lost 7 bases, and 11 bases lay in between. Germline loops: CDR1 SGHVS, CDR2 FQNEAQ. CDR3 sequence reads: CASSRTSGGELFF. DNA for the CDR3: TGTGCCAGCAGCCGAACTTCGGGCGGGGAGCTGTTTTTT.

J is TRBJ2-5 and V is TRBV29-1, with 7 bases matching TRBD1. Trimming removed 4 bases from V and 1 base from J; junction bases left unmatched: 3. CDR1 SQVTM and CDR2 ANQGSEA come from the germline V gene. The CDR3 is made up of 13 amino acids. The DNA of the CDR3 is TGCAGCGTTGCAAGACAGGGCCAAGAGACCCAGTACTTC. Translating gives CSVARQGQETQYF.